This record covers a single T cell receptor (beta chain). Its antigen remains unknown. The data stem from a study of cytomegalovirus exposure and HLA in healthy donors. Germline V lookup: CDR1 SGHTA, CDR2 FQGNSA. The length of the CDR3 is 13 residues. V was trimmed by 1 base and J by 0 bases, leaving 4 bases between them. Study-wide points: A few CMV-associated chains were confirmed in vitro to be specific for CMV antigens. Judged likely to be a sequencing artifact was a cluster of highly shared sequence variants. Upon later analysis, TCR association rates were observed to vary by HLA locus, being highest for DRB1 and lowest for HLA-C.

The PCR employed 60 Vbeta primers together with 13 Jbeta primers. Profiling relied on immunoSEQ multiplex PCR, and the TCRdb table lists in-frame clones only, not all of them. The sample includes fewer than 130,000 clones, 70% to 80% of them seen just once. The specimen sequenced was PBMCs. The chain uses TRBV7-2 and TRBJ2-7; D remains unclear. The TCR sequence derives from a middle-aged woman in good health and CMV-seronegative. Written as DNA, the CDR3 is TGTGCCAGCAGCTTAGACGGCTCCTACGAGCAGTACTTC. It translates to CASSLDGSYEQYF.